Following are 29 T cell receptor beta chains from one sample sequenced in a study of blood T cells in healthy people across ages. For the second PCR, which ran for about 6 to 12 cycles, a sample-barcoded 5' primer and a J-beta primer mix were used. Each CDR3 protein is one row after TCRdb ran MiXCR on the 5' RACE reads. Among approximately 800,000 distinct CDR3 sequences listed, around half were seen once. Input material: blood. All receptors derive from a man of 80 years or more in good health.

There are a few counts of this clonotype. The chain couples TRBV7-2 to TRBJ2-3, with 7 bases that match TRBD2. This CDR3 has 15 residues. Germline CDR1 and CDR2: SGHTA and FQGNSA. The V gene end was trimmed by 2 bases and the J gene end by 2 bases; junction bases not matched to a gene: 4. The CDR3 region is CASSLLSGVTDTQYF. In DNA, the CDR3 is TGTGCCAGCAGCTTATTAAGCGGGGTCACAGATACGCAGTATTTT.

This clonotype was counted a few times. This rearrangement joins TRBV5-1 to TRBJ2-2, with D tentatively TRBD1 (5 bases). The germline gives CDR1 SGHRS, CDR2 YFSETQ. V lost 4 bases and J 0 bases, leaving 13 bases between the germline ends. The CDR3 loop spans 16 amino acids. In nucleotides, the CDR3 is TGCGCCAGCAGCCCTAGGACAAACGCGAACACCGGGGAGCTGTTTTTT. It translates to CASSPRTNANTGELFF. The entire variable domain, with the rest obtained from reference TRBV5-1 and TRBJ2-2, is as follows: KAGVTQTPRYLIKTRGQQVTLSCSPISGHRSVSWYQQTPGQGLQFLFEYFSETQRNKGNFPGRFSGRQFSNSRSEMNVSTLELGDSALYLCASSPRTNANTGELFFGEGSRLTVL.

This clonotype was picked up many times. The genes are TRBV5-1 and TRBJ2-3, with TRBD2 identical over 8 bases. V lost 0 bases and J lost 2; bases outside the gene matches: 8. Germline CDR1 and CDR2: SGHRS and YFSETQ. The CDR3 consists of 17 residues. The CDR3 bases are TGCGCCAGCAGCTTGGCCCCAGCGGGAGACCCCACAGATACGCAGTATTTT. It translates to CASSLAPAGDPTDTQYF.

To note about this clonotype: One end of the junction varies from germline; a read error may be responsible. This rearrangement joins TRBV19 to TRBJ2-6, with 8 bases identical to TRBD1. The germline V gene has CDR1 LNHDA and CDR2 SQIVND (reference sequence). This CDR3 is built from 17 residues. The CDR3 reads CASRARQGAQGANVPTF. CDR3 coding DNA: TGTGCCAGTAGGGCCAGGCAGGGGGCGCAGGGGGCCAACGTCCCGACTTTC.

The chain has TRBV11-1 and TRBJ2-1; D is tentatively TRBD1 or TRBD2 (6 bases each). Germline CDR1 reads SGHAT; CDR2 reads FQDESV (reference sequence). CDR3 length: 13 amino acids. V lost 6 bases, J lost 8 bases, and 14 bases lay in between. CDR3 in DNA: TGTGCCAGCAGTCCGTGGGGGGCCTATGAGCAGTTCTTC. It translates to CASSPWGAYEQFF.

V and J are TRBV24-1 and TRBJ2-7; D is ambiguous. Trimming pared 4 bases from V and 8 bases from J, leaving 8 bases between. In germline, CDR1 is KGHDR, CDR2 SFDVKD. The CDR3 covers 11 residues. The CDR3 region is CATSEGIKQYF. CDR3 coding DNA: TGTGCCACCAGTGAAGGAATTAAGCAGTACTTC.

This clonotype was recorded a few times. This chain connects TRBV12-3 or TRBV12-4 to TRBJ1-1; D uncertain. The CDR3 length is 15 residues. Trimming left V 1 base short and J 0 bases short, with 9 bases between. CDR3 sequence reads: CASSLDWAMNTEAFF. CDR3 nucleotide sequence: TGTGCCAGCAGTTTAGATTGGGCCATGAACACTGAAGCTTTCTTT.

The table lists this clonotype with a few counts. This may be a read error, as it is one base from a much larger clone. This chain links TRBV14 with TRBJ2-7; a possible D gene is TRBD2 (6 bases). Germline V gene data show CDR1 as SGHDN and CDR2 as FVKESK. This CDR3 contains 14 residues. CDR3 coding DNA: TGTCCCAGCAGCCCCCAGCGGGCCACCTACGAGCAGTACTTC. Translation: CPSSPQRATYEQYF.

This clonotype turned up a few times. V and J are TRBV3-1 and TRBJ2-3; TRBD2 agrees at 9 bases. Germline-derived CDR1 and CDR2 are LGHDT and YNNKEL (reference sequence). The CDR3 is 14 amino acids. J was trimmed by 4 bases and V by 7 bases; bases with no gene match: 6. DNA for the CDR3: TGTGCCAGCAAGGCTAGCGGGATGTCAGATACGCAGTATTTT. As protein: CASKASGMSDTQYF.

The rearrangement joins TRBV3-1 to TRBJ1-2; no firm D call. V lost 5 bases and J lost 4, with 5 bases in between. Germline V gene data show CDR1 as LGHDT and CDR2 as YNNKEL (reference sequence). There are 11 residues in the CDR3. Here the CDR3 DNA reads TGTGCCAGCAGCATTCCCTATGGCTACACCTTC. Protein product: CASSIPYGYTF.

V gene TRBV18 combines with J gene TRBJ1-2; no reliable D call. The CDR3 spans 13 residues. Trimming took 8 bases from V and 2 from J, leaving 12 bases between them. The V gene's germline CDR1 is KGHSH and CDR2 LQKENI. The CDR3 DNA reads TGTGCCAGCGGTAAGGCAGGAAACTATGGCTACACCTTC. It codes for CASGKAGNYGYTF. The complete variable domain, with remaining parts taken from reference TRBV18 and TRBJ1-2, reads NAGVMQNPRHLVRRRGQEARLRCSPMKGHSHVYWYRQLPEEGLKFMVYLQKENIIDESGMPKERFSAEFPKEGPSILRIQQVVRGDSAAYFCASGKAGNYGYTFGSGTRLTVV.

The gene calls are TRBV13 and TRBJ2-3; 7 bases align to TRBD2. Germline V gene sequence: CDR1 PRHDT, CDR2 FYEKMQ (reference sequence). The CDR3 totals 13 residues. V dropped 7 bases and J dropped 5; count of bases not matched to a gene: 6. The CDR3 here is CASTRAGEDTQYF. DNA of the CDR3: TGTGCCAGCACCCGGGCGGGAGAAGATACGCAGTATTTT.

This clonotype was observed a handful of times. The rearrangement links TRBV6-1 to TRBJ2-3, with 10 bases lining up with TRBD1. Germline CDR1 reads MNHNS; CDR2 reads SASEGT. Trimming at V came to 9 bases and at J to 0 bases, leaving 12 bases not matched to a gene. This CDR3 has 17 amino acids. The CDR3: CASRGDRGSSSTDTQYF. Written as DNA, the CDR3 is TGTGCCAGTCGGGGGGACAGGGGATCCTCTAGCACAGATACGCAGTATTTT.

The chain is built from TRBV6-5 and TRBJ1-5; TRBD1 matches at 8 bases. Germline V gene sequence: CDR1 MNHEY, CDR2 SVGAGI. The CDR3 spans 15 residues. The V gene end was trimmed by 5 bases and the J gene end by 0 bases; junction bases not matched to a gene: 3. The CDR3 sequence is CASSPQGASNQPQHF. CDR3 DNA: TGTGCCAGCAGTCCCCAGGGGGCTAGCAATCAGCCCCAGCATTTT.

The V gene is TRBV10-3, the J gene TRBJ2-7; D possibly corresponds to TRBD2 (5 bases). Germline V CDR1 and CDR2: ENHRY, SYGVKD. The CDR3 spans 12 residues. Deletions cut 2 bases from V and 9 bases from J, with 11 bases between. The CDR3, as DNA: TGTGCCATCAGTGAGCGGGGAAGAGGGCAGTACTTC. Amino acid sequence: CAISERGRGQYF.

This chain joins TRBV11-2 and TRBJ2-4; 11 bases are a match to TRBD2. The germline CDR1 and CDR2 sequences are SGHAT and FQNNGV. The J segment lost 2 bases and the V segment lost 4 bases, leaving 4 bases of the junction unmatched. CDR3 size: 16 residues. Here the CDR3 DNA reads TGTGCCAGCAGCTCGACTAGCGGGGTATCCAAAAACATTCAGTACTTC. This translates into CASSSTSGVSKNIQYF.

The V gene is TRBV7-2, the J gene TRBJ2-1; the D gene is possibly TRBD2 (7 bases). V was shortened by 4 bases and J by 10 bases, with 26 bases between the two germline ends. The CDR3 covers 17 residues. Germline CDR1 reads SGHTA; CDR2 reads FQGNSA. The CDR3 region is CASSSKGVGGGTVEQFF. The CDR3 nucleotides are TGTGCCAGCAGCTCCAAAGGTGTGGGGGGGGGCACGGTCGAGCAGTTCTTC.

This chain links TRBV20-1 with TRBJ2-5; D gene ambiguous. CDR3 length equals 14 residues. From germline, CDR1 is DFQATT and CDR2 SNEGSKA (reference sequence). With 1 base removed from V and 4 bases from J, the gap between germline ends came to 13 bases. CDR3 sequence (DNA): TGCAGTGCTAGAGGATGTGGCAGGCCAGAGACCCAGTACTTC. Encoded protein: CSARGCGRPETQYF.

In regard to this clonotype: One base away lies a much larger clone, so this may be a sequencing read error. The chain employs TRBV13 and TRBJ2-5; the match to TRBD2 covers 7 bases. Germline V gives CDR1 PRHDT, CDR2 FYEKMQ (reference sequence). The CDR3 is 16 amino acids. The CDR3 DNA reads as TGTGCCAACAGCATCTTACTAGGGAGGGGCCAAGAGACCCAGTACTTC. Translated: CANSILLGRGQETQYF.

There are many counts of this clonotype. The CDR3 loop is CASSLGVGNQPQHF. The CDR3 coding sequence is TGCGCCAGCAGCTTGGGCGTGGGAAATCAGCCCCAGCATTTT. The V gene is TRBV5-1, the J gene TRBJ1-5, with D uncertain. CDR1 is SGHRS, CDR2 YFSETQ, per germline. V shed 0 bases and J shed 4 bases, with 8 bases lying between them. The CDR3 runs to 14 residues. The full variable domain, in which reference TRBV5-1 and TRBJ1-5 provide the parts outside the CDR3, is KAGVTQTPRYLIKTRGQQVTLSCSPISGHRSVSWYQQTPGQGLQFLFEYFSETQRNKGNFPGRFSGRQFSNSRSEMNVSTLELGDSALYLCASSLGVGNQPQHFGDGTRLSIL.

V is TRBV5-1 and J is TRBJ2-7; 8 nucleotides align to TRBD1. The CDR3 has 14 residues. Germline CDR1 and CDR2: SGHRS and YFSETQ. V lost 0 bases and J lost 6; bases outside the gene matches: 5. CDR3 DNA: TGCGCCAGCAGCTTGGCCGAGACAGGGGTCGAGCAGTACTTC. Its protein is CASSLAETGVEQYF. The full variable domain, in which reference TRBV5-1 and TRBJ2-7 provide the parts outside the CDR3, is KAGVTQTPRYLIKTRGQQVTLSCSPISGHRSVSWYQQTPGQGLQFLFEYFSETQRNKGNFPGRFSGRQFSNSRSEMNVSTLELGDSALYLCASSLAETGVEQYFGPGTRLTVT.

This clonotype appeared once. The chain is built from TRBV5-1 and TRBJ1-1; the D gene is possibly TRBD1 (6 bases). The germline V gene has CDR1 SGHRS and CDR2 YFSETQ. V was clipped by 4 bases and J by 7 bases, with 14 bases between them. The CDR3 has 13 amino acids. CDR3 loop: CASSLTGIREAFF. The CDR3 bases are TGCGCCAGCAGCCTTACAGGGATTCGTGAAGCTTTCTTT.

This chain links TRBV7-9 with TRBJ1-4; no clear D gene. Germline CDR1 is SEHNR and CDR2 is FQNEAQ (reference sequence). CDR3 size: 14 residues. The ends were cut back, 6 bases at V and 3 bases at J, with 11 bases in the middle. The CDR3: CASSRSNANEKLFF. CDR3 sequence (DNA): TGTGCCAGCAGTCGGTCGAACGCTAATGAAAAACTGTTTTTT.

The V gene is TRBV20-1, the J gene TRBJ2-7; 16 positions agree with TRBD2. The end of the DNA aligns better with TRBJ2-5, so the J call may be wrong. The germline gives CDR1 DFQATT, CDR2 SNEGSKA (reference sequence). The CDR3 has 15 residues. The CDR3 sequence: CRVPGLAGGLETQYF. CDR3 DNA: TGCAGAGTACCGGGACTAGCGGGGGGGCTTGAGACCCAGTACTTC.

The CDR3 DNA follows: TGTGCCAGCAGCCCGGGACAGATTAACTATGGCTACACCTTC. It encodes CASSPGQINYGYTF. The chain employs TRBV6-6 and TRBJ1-2; 7 nucleotides align to TRBD1. CDR1 is MNHNY, CDR2 SVGAGI, per germline (reference sequence). V gave up 6 bases and J gave up 1 base; unmatched junction bases: 5. The CDR3 is made up of 14 amino acids.

The table lists this clonotype with a few counts. This sequence joins TRBV11-2 and TRBJ2-7; 13 bases agree with TRBD2. The J segment lost 3 bases and the V segment lost 4 bases, leaving 6 bases of the junction unmatched. Looked up from germline, CDR1 is SGHAT and CDR2 is FQNNGV. The CDR3 extends over 16 amino acids. CDR3 region: CASSSGLAGAVYEQYF. Written as DNA, the CDR3 is TGTGCCAGCAGCTCAGGACTAGCGGGAGCAGTCTACGAGCAGTACTTC.

This clonotype was counted once. The V and J genes are TRBV20-1 and TRBJ2-5, with D unclear. The J call could be wrong; TRBJ2-4 is a better fit for the DNA end. Germline-derived CDR1 and CDR2 are DFQATT and SNEGSKA (reference sequence). This CDR3 is 13 amino acids long. CDR3 loop: CSVRDLTKNIQYF. CDR3 DNA: TGCAGTGTGCGAGACCTAACCAAAAACATTCAGTACTTC.

The rearrangement links TRBV7-2 to TRBJ2-3, with TRBD1 matching over 8 bases. Germline assignment: CDR1 SGHTA and CDR2 FQGNSA. Unmatched junction bases numbered 14, after V lost 3 bases and J lost 3 bases. This CDR3 spans 18 amino acids. The CDR3, as DNA: TGTGCCAGCAGCTTTATGCAAATGGACAGGGTGGGTACAGATACGCAGTATTTT. Translation: CASSFMQMDRVGTDTQYF. Filled out from reference TRBV7-2 and TRBJ2-3, the complete variable domain reads GAGVSQSPSNKVTEKGKDVELRCDPISGHTALYWYRQSLGQGLEFLIYFQGNSAPDKSGLPSDRFSAERTGGSVSTLTIQRTQQEDSAVYLCASSFMQMDRVGTDTQYFGPGTRLTVL.

This clonotype was detected only a few times. V is TRBV9 and J is TRBJ2-3, with 10 bases lining up with TRBD2. This CDR3 comprises 15 residues. Germline V gene data show CDR1 as SGDLS and CDR2 as YYNGEE. J gave up 0 bases and V 3 bases, and 1 base lay outside the gene matches. The DNA of the CDR3 is TGTGCCAGCAGCGAACTAGCGGGGAGCACAGATACGCAGTATTTT. Its translation: CASSELAGSTDTQYF.